A selection of T cell receptor beta chains follows, all from one sample in a study of T-cell memory formation after mild COVID-19. A single record per CDR3 protein comes from TCRdb applying MiXCR to the 5' RACE reads. The sample carries 70,000 to 100,000 distinct CDR3 sequences, approximately 15% recorded once. The sample taken for sequencing was PBMCs or a T cell subset sorted from them (not recorded which). These receptors all stem from a man aged 18 to 29 who had mild COVID-19 (a few samples of this study predate the infection). Cell type and time point are not known. CDR3s leave out the opening cysteine and the closing phenylalanine or tryptophan. D genes are given only for firm matches.

. TRBJ1-2 TRBV10-3 AISAPTDYGYT
TRBD1 TRBJ2-2 TRBV4-3 ASSQRTGSLSPNTGELF
. TRBJ2-7 TRBV6-2/TRBV6-3 ASSSSLGPEQY
TRBD2 TRBJ2-3 TRBV12-3/TRBV12-4 ASGLGAGVADTQY
. TRBJ2-1 TRBV7-9 ASTPPVQGFDEQF
TRBD1 TRBJ2-1 TRBV12-3/TRBV12-4 ASRGSGGDDEQF
. TRBJ2-1 TRBV9 ASSVVGIGQPPYNEQF
. TRBJ2-1 TRBV20-1 SARVDRRVGDEQF
. TRBJ1-1 TRBV4-3 ASSQDEGYEAF
. TRBJ1-2 TRBV7-9 ASSSNRQASLVYGYT
. TRBJ1-2 TRBV29-1 SVEANYGYT
TRBD1 TRBJ2-2 TRBV19 ASTTRTGDRAGELF
. TRBJ2-5 TRBV7-9 ASSLGGGFVY
. TRBJ2-2 TRBV6-5 ASRGTGLRNTGELF
. TRBJ2-7 TRBV4-1 ASSQESNSYEQY
TRBD2 TRBJ2-4 TRBV20-1 SAYSPGRAENIQY
. TRBJ2-7 TRBV7-6 ASSLGRDYEQY
. TRBJ1-1 TRBV5-6 ASSLHRAREAF